Here is one T cell receptor (beta chain) with its context. The PCR used 60 Vbeta and 13 Jbeta primers. Using immunoSEQ multiplex PCR, the repertoire was profiled, and TCRdb retains in-frame clones only, with some absent. Counted here are around 170,000 clones, 82% occurring once; the ten biggest clones make up around 0.8%. Per germline, CDR1 SGHDT and CDR2 YYEEEE. The CDR3 sequence is 12 residues long. V lost 0 bases to trimming and J lost 5 bases, with 4 bases between them. The data derive from a study of cytomegalovirus exposure and HLA in healthy donors. Input material: PBMCs. V usage is TRBV5-6 and J usage is TRBJ2-3; no reliable D call. The sequence derives from a woman in her late teens or twenties in good health and CMV-seronegative. The CDR3 sequence is CASSLGEDTQYF. CDR3 bases: TGTGCCAGCAGCTTGGGCGAAGATACGCAGTATTTT.